Listed below are T cell receptor beta chains from one sample, sequenced in a study of blood T cells in healthy people across ages. TCRdb ran MiXCR on the 5' RACE reads and lists one entry per CDR3 protein. The repertoire holds hundreds of thousands of distinct CDR3 sequences, more than 55% seen once, with roughly 26% in the top ten. Source material: blood. These TCRs come from a man aged 40-50 years in good health. Both conserved end residues are part of each CDR3. Each record gives: V gene, clone size, D gene, J gene, CDR3 DNA, CDR3 protein. A D gene is named only where the DNA matches it firmly. The listing skips clone size in some rows; elsewhere it reads once, few, many or a size class.

V gene: TRBV9
clone size: few
D gene: NA
J gene: TRBJ2-5
CDR3 DNA: TGTGCCAGCAGCGTAGCCCCAGGGACGGGCCAAGAGACCCAGTACTTC
CDR3 protein: CASSVAPGTGQETQYF

V gene: TRBV4-3
clone size: NA
D gene: TRBD2
J gene: TRBJ2-4
CDR3 DNA: TGCGCCAGCAGCCAAGATCGGCTAGCGGCAAACATTCAGTACTTC
CDR3 protein: CASSQDRLAANIQYF

V gene: TRBV11-2
clone size: few
D gene: TRBD2
J gene: TRBJ2-1
CDR3 DNA: TGTGCCAGCAGCCCAGGGACTAGCGGGAGTGGGGCCCATGAGCAGTTCTTC
CDR3 protein: CASSPGTSGSGAHEQFF

V gene: TRBV6-2/TRBV6-3
clone size: NA
D gene: NA
J gene: TRBJ2-1
CDR3 DNA: TGTGCCAGTCGATTAATGGACACGAACCCCAATGAGCAGTTCTTC
CDR3 protein: CASRLMDTNPNEQFF

V gene: TRBV3-1
clone size: NA
D gene: TRBD2
J gene: TRBJ2-1
CDR3 DNA: TGTGCCAGCAGTCCCGATAGCGGGGGCTCCTACAATGAGCAGTTCTTC
CDR3 protein: CASSPDSGGSYNEQFF

V gene: TRBV28
clone size: NA
D gene: NA
J gene: TRBJ1-2
CDR3 DNA: TGTGCCAGCACCACCGGGGCCACCTATGGCTACACCTTC
CDR3 protein: CASTTGATYGYTF

V gene: TRBV4-2
clone size: NA
D gene: TRBD2
J gene: TRBJ2-7
CDR3 DNA: TGTGCCAGCAGCCAAGGCCCAATGACTAGCGGGGGAGGGGAGCAGTACTTC
CDR3 protein: CASSQGPMTSGGGEQYF

V gene: TRBV7-2
clone size: NA
D gene: TRBD1
J gene: TRBJ2-1
CDR3 DNA: TGTGCCAGCACCCAGGGGGCCGGGGAGCAGTTCTTC
CDR3 protein: CASTQGAGEQFF

V gene: TRBV11-2
clone size: NA
D gene: TRBD2
J gene: TRBJ2-7
CDR3 DNA: TGTGCCAGCAGCTATCTGAGCGGGAGGGCCATCTGGAACAATGAGCAGTACTTC
CDR3 protein: CASSYLSGRAIWNNEQYF

V gene: TRBV4-2
clone size: NA
D gene: TRBD2
J gene: TRBJ2-3
CDR3 DNA: TGTGCCAGCAGCCAAGCAGCAATGAGCGGGGGGGCCGCAGATACGCAGTATTTT
CDR3 protein: CASSQAAMSGGAADTQYF

V gene: TRBV28
clone size: few
D gene: NA
J gene: TRBJ2-4
CDR3 DNA: TGTGCCAGCAGTTCCCTTGCTCAGGGGGGGGAGCAGTACTTC
CDR3 protein: CASSSLAQGGEQYF

V gene: TRBV7-9
clone size: many
D gene: NA
J gene: TRBJ1-2
CDR3 DNA: TGTGCCAGCAGCCGCGGACAGAACTATGGCTACACCTTC
CDR3 protein: CASSRGQNYGYTF

V gene: TRBV20-1
clone size: NA
D gene: NA
J gene: TRBJ2-1
CDR3 DNA: TGCAGTGCTAGGGGGACTGCCTCCCACAATGAGCAGTTCTTC
CDR3 protein: CSARGTASHNEQFF

V gene: TRBV7-2
clone size: NA
D gene: TRBD1
J gene: TRBJ1-2
CDR3 DNA: TGTGCCAGCAGCTTAGAGGGACAGGGAACCCATGGCTACACCTTC
CDR3 protein: CASSLEGQGTHGYTF

V gene: TRBV3-1
clone size: NA
D gene: TRBD1
J gene: TRBJ1-2
CDR3 DNA: TGTGCCAGCAGCCCGATGGACAGGGGGCGAAATGGCTACACCTTC
CDR3 protein: CASSPMDRGRNGYTF

V gene: TRBV12-3/TRBV12-4
clone size: many
D gene: NA
J gene: TRBJ1-1
CDR3 DNA: TGTGCCAGCACCCGGGTCGGGGTCACTGAAGCTTTCTTT
CDR3 protein: CASTRVGVTEAFF

V gene: TRBV7-6
clone size: NA
D gene: NA
J gene: TRBJ1-6
CDR3 DNA: TGTGCCAGCAGCCGAACCCTTACGGATTCACCCCTCCACTTT
CDR3 protein: CASSRTLTDSPLHF

V gene: TRBV18
clone size: once
D gene: NA
J gene: TRBJ2-2
CDR3 DNA: TGTGCCAGCTCACCACCGGGGCAGGGATGGCTGTTTTTT
CDR3 protein: CASSPPGQGWLFF

V gene: TRBV28
clone size: few
D gene: TRBD2
J gene: TRBJ2-5
CDR3 DNA: TGTGCCAGCAGTGGGGGTGGACTAGCGGGCTCACGGGAGACCCAGTACTTC
CDR3 protein: CASSGGGLAGSRETQYF

V gene: TRBV10-3
clone size: once
D gene: TRBD1
J gene: TRBJ1-6
CDR3 DNA: TGTGCCATCAGTGAAACCTCCGGGACAGGGGGCGATTCACCCCTCCACTTT
CDR3 protein: CAISETSGTGGDSPLHF

V gene: TRBV4-3
clone size: NA
D gene: NA
J gene: TRBJ2-3
CDR3 DNA: TGCGCCAGCAGCCAAGATATAACCCCTAATACGCAGTATTTT
CDR3 protein: CASSQDITPNTQYF

V gene: TRBV6-1
clone size: NA
D gene: NA
J gene: TRBJ2-5
CDR3 DNA: TGTGCCAGTTTAATAGGCGGGGAGACCCAGTACTTC
CDR3 protein: CASLIGGETQYF

V gene: TRBV6-4
clone size: NA
D gene: NA
J gene: TRBJ2-1
CDR3 DNA: TGTGCCAGCAGTGACTTGATTGGAGTAGGACTCAATGAGCAGTTCTTC
CDR3 protein: CASSDLIGVGLNEQFF

V gene: TRBV20-1
clone size: NA
D gene: TRBD2
J gene: TRBJ2-7
CDR3 DNA: TGCAGTGCTCGACTAGCGGGAGTTTCATACAATGAGCAGTACTTC
CDR3 protein: CSARLAGVSYNEQYF

V gene: TRBV7-9
clone size: few
D gene: TRBD1
J gene: TRBJ2-1
CDR3 DNA: TGTGCCAGCAGCTTTGGGACAGTCGACCAGTTCTTC
CDR3 protein: CASSFGTVDQFF

V gene: TRBV4-1
clone size: NA
D gene: NA
J gene: TRBJ2-7
CDR3 DNA: TGCGCCAGCAGCCAAACAGACCTCTACGAGCAGTACTTC
CDR3 protein: CASSQTDLYEQYF

V gene: TRBV5-1
clone size: once
D gene: NA
J gene: TRBJ2-5
CDR3 DNA: TGCGCCAGCAGCTCAATCCGATTAGACGAGACCCAGTACTTC
CDR3 protein: CASSSIRLDETQYF

V gene: TRBV5-1
clone size: many
D gene: NA
J gene: TRBJ2-5
CDR3 DNA: TGCGCCAGCAGCTTGGGGGGTATAAAGGAGACCCAGTACTTC
CDR3 protein: CASSLGGIKETQYF

V gene: TRBV6-6
clone size: NA
D gene: NA
J gene: TRBJ1-4
CDR3 DNA: TGTGCCAGCAGTACGATCGGTGAAAAACTGTTTTTT
CDR3 protein: CASSTIGEKLFF